This T cell receptor (beta chain) emerged from a study of blood T cell repertoires in COVID-19. Study details: T cells, B-cell-depleted T cells, or PBMCs supplied cDNA or gDNA.

As processed by the authors: The assay estimated nucleated cells by amplifying reference gene primers. Clones were read by immunoSEQ multiplex PCR, and TCRdb kept only the in-frame ones, dropping some. V and J calls and clone size are those listed in that table; D and trimming were worked out from the DNA. This sample carries under 200,000 clones, 65% to 90% of them seen once, and the ten largest clones take about 5.5%. CDR1 and CDR2 (germline): SGDLS, YYNGEE. Trimming removed 2 bases at V and 0 bases at J, with 15 bases between. CDR3 length equals 17 residues. The sample was PBMCs or T cells enriched from blood (not recorded which). The sequence derives from an older woman with acute COVID-19. This chain joins TRBV9 and TRBJ1-3; D is unresolved. The CDR3 protein is CASSVSLDLLSGNTIYF. In nucleotides, the CDR3 is TGTGCCAGCAGCGTTTCCTTGGACTTGCTCTCTGGAAACACCATATATTTT.